The 20 T cell receptor beta chains presented below share a single source sample, sequenced in a study of T cell responses to AZD1222 COVID-19 vaccine. This table comes from immunoSEQ multiplex PCR, and its TCRdb copy is limited to in-frame clones, with some not included. The repertoire consists of 90,000 to 130,000 clones, with more than 90% occurring once and the leading ten covering 2.5%. Source: peripheral blood, taken 28 days after the second AZD1222 dose. The receptors derive from an adult who received the AZD1222 COVID-19 vaccine.

The rearrangement uses TRBV27 and TRBJ2-7, with TRBD1 as a possible D gene (5 bases). With 7 bases removed from V and 10 bases from J, the gap between germline ends came to 23 bases. CDR1 is MNHEY, CDR2 SMNVEV, per germline (reference sequence). The CDR3 covers 14 residues. CDR3 nucleotide sequence: TGTGCCAGCAAAATATCTCCCTCCAGGGCGATTCAGTACTTC. Translation: CASKISPSRAIQYF.

In its sample, this clone was seen once. CDR3 bases: TGTGCCAGCAGTGGGCCGCCGGGGGAGCCCAGGGAGACCCAGTACTTC. Translated, it gives CASSGPPGEPRETQYF. The gene calls are TRBV25-1 and TRBJ2-5; D possibly corresponds to TRBD2 (6 bases). V lost 4 bases, J lost 5 bases, and 20 bases lay in between. CDR3 size: 16 residues. Germline CDR1 and CDR2: MGHDK and SYGVNS.

The rearrangement uses TRBV7-2 and TRBJ2-3, with D possibly TRBD1 on 6 matching bases. The CDR3 is 14 residues long. Trimming removed 0 bases from V and 5 bases from J, with 9 bases in between. Germline V gene lookup returns CDR1 SGHTA and CDR2 FQGNSA. Here the CDR3 reads CASSLAAGVDTQYF. The CDR3 DNA reads TGTGCCAGCAGCTTAGCGGCAGGGGTAGATACGCAGTATTTT.

The V gene is TRBV3-1 (or the pseudogene TRBV3-2), the J gene TRBJ1-1; unclear D gene. V was cut by 3 bases and J by 5 bases, with 4 bases left in between. Germline V gene sequence: CDR1 LGHDT, CDR2 YNNKEL (reference sequence). There are 11 residues in the CDR3. The CDR3: CASSHTTEAFF. CDR3 nucleotides: TGTGCCAGCAGCCATACTACTGAAGCTTTCTTT.

CDR3 loop: CSVEDGTGSSYEQYF. Written as DNA, the CDR3 is TGCAGCGTTGAAGATGGGACAGGGAGCTCCTACGAGCAGTACTTC. The chain recombines TRBV29-1 with TRBJ2-7; 9 bases map to TRBD1. The CDR3 consists of 15 residues. V was clipped by 0 bases and J by 0 bases; unmatched bases: 3. Germline CDR1 reads SQVTM; CDR2 reads ANQGSEA.

Note on this clone: The sample carries other DNA sequences with the same CDR3. This chain uses TRBV4-2 with TRBJ2-7; tentative D call: TRBD2 (5 bases). Germline V CDR1 and CDR2: LGHNA, YNFKEQ. Trimming shortened V by 0 bases and J by 1 base, and 7 bases separated the two germline ends. CDR3 length: 14 amino acids. CDR3 loop: CASSQDPGSYEQYF. For the CDR3, the DNA is TGTGCCAGCAGCCAAGATCCGGGGTCCTACGAGCAGTACTTC.

The CDR3 DNA follows: TGTGCCAGCAGCCAACGGACTAGCGGGGGCACAGATACGCAGTATTTT. It is translated as CASSQRTSGGTDTQYF. The V and J genes are TRBV4-2 and TRBJ2-3; 12 positions match TRBD2. Germline CDR1 LGHNA, CDR2 YNFKEQ. The CDR3 runs to 16 residues. After removal of 2 bases from V and 1 base from J, the junction contained 1 base not matched to a gene.

V gene TRBV2 combines with J gene TRBJ1-2; 8 bases agree with TRBD1. From germline, CDR1 is SNHLY and CDR2 FYNNEI. The CDR3 length is 15 residues. V was pared by 2 bases and J by 6 bases, with 8 bases of the junction left unmatched. Here the CDR3 DNA reads TGTGCCAGCAGTGAATTCAACGGACAGGGAAATGGCTACACCTTC. Its translation is CASSEFNGQGNGYTF.

The chain employs TRBV5-6 and TRBJ1-4; D unclear. The CDR3 loop spans 14 amino acids. The germline gives CDR1 SGHDT, CDR2 YYEEEE. The germline V and J ends were trimmed by 0 bases and 7 bases, with 10 bases remaining between them. The CDR3 here is CASSLGHGGEKLFF. CDR3 DNA sequence: TGTGCCAGCAGCTTGGGACACGGAGGTGAAAAACTGTTTTTT.

This chain connects TRBV27 to TRBJ2-7, with D tentatively TRBD1 (5 bases). This CDR3 is 16 amino acids long. The germline V gene has CDR1 MNHEY and CDR2 SMNVEV (reference sequence). The V end lost 1 base, the J end lost 2 bases, and 15 bases lay between the germline ends. The DNA of the CDR3 is TGTGCCAGCAGTTTATTGGCAGGGAACGTACCCTACGAGCAGTACTTC. It translates to CASSLLAGNVPYEQYF.

This clone was seen only once. The chain is built from TRBV13 and TRBJ1-2; a weak D match, TRBD1 (5 bases). This CDR3 region has 15 residues. V shed 2 bases and J shed 7 bases, with 17 bases lying between them. Germline loops: CDR1 PRHDT, CDR2 FYEKMQ (reference sequence). The DNA of the CDR3 is TGTGCCAGCAGCTTATTCGGCCTCTCAGGGAGTGGCTACACCTTC. Protein: CASSLFGLSGSGYTF.

The chain has TRBV6-5 and TRBJ1-5; 8 bases align to TRBD1. Per germline, CDR1 MNHEY and CDR2 SVGAGI. This CDR3 has 15 residues. J was trimmed by 2 bases and V by 4 bases; bases with no gene match: 4. The CDR3 nucleotides read TGTGCCAGCAGTTTTGGACAGGGCGGCAATCAGCCCCAGCATTTT. This encodes CASSFGQGGNQPQHF.

The gene calls are TRBV6-5 and TRBJ1-2, with no clear D. This CDR3 contains 12 residues. Germline V gene lookup returns CDR1 MNHEY and CDR2 SVGAGI. V lost 2 bases, J lost 5 bases, and 6 bases lay in between. Here the CDR3 DNA reads TGTGCCAGCAGTTACCGCGGGTATGGCTACACCTTC. Its translation is CASSYRGYGYTF.

This clone came up a few times. The chain links TRBV24-1 to TRBJ2-5; possible D gene TRBD1, 6 bases. The germline gives CDR1 KGHDR, CDR2 SFDVKD. V gave up 9 bases and J gave up 4 bases, with 17 bases separating them. The CDR3 extends over 14 amino acids. CDR3 sequence: CATSAQGAIETQYF. The CDR3 nucleotides read TGTGCCACCTCGGCACAGGGTGCAATAGAGACCCAGTACTTC.

The sample holds a few counts of this clone. The chain links TRBV5-5 to TRBJ1-6, with D hard to call. This CDR3 has 19 residues. Trimming cost V 1 base and J 0 bases, with 17 bases left between them. Germline CDR1 and CDR2: SGHKS and YYEKEE (reference sequence). The CDR3 is CASSLPLSKPSSYNSPLHF. In DNA form, the CDR3 reads TGTGCCAGCAGCTTGCCCCTATCTAAACCGAGCTCCTATAATTCACCCCTCCACTTT.

The CDR3 DNA reads as TGTGCCAGCAGTGAAGCGTGGGACACGGCTCAGCCCCAGCATTTT. Amino acid sequence: CASSEAWDTAQPQHF. The chain combines TRBV2 with TRBJ1-5, with D tentatively TRBD1 (6 bases). Germline V lookup: CDR1 SNHLY, CDR2 FYNNEI. This CDR3 region has 15 residues. V lost 0 bases to trimming and J lost 6 bases, with 12 bases between them.

The chain employs TRBV7-2 and TRBJ2-7; 7 bases are a match to TRBD2. CDR3 length equals 14 residues. After removal of 5 bases from V and 0 bases from J, the junction contained 4 bases not matched to a gene. CDR1 is SGHTA, CDR2 FQGNSA, per germline. CDR3 DNA sequence: TGTGCCAGCAGCATCGGGGGGACCTCCTACGAGCAGTACTTC. Encoded protein: CASSIGGTSYEQYF.

The chain recombines TRBV6-6 with TRBJ2-7, with D tentatively TRBD1 (5 bases). V lost 8 bases and J lost 6, with 11 bases in between. From germline, CDR1 is MNHNY and CDR2 SVGAGI (reference sequence). There are 11 residues in the CDR3. CDR3 in DNA: TGTGCCAGCCAGGGAAGGTTCGAGCAGTACTTC. It is translated as CASQGRFEQYF.

The chain combines TRBV28 with TRBJ1-3; tentative D call: TRBD1 (6 bases). This CDR3 is built from 15 residues. Trimming removed 10 bases from V and 4 bases from J, with 20 bases in between. The V gene's germline CDR1 is MDHEN and CDR2 SYDVKM. In DNA, the CDR3 is TGTGCCACCCTGAGGGGGGGCCTGGGCGGAAACACCATATATTTT. Residues: CATLRGGLGGNTIYF.

The chain has TRBV9 and TRBJ1-3; no clear D gene. The CDR3 consists of 15 residues. Germline V lookup: CDR1 SGDLS, CDR2 YYNGEE. Trimming cost V 4 bases and J 9 bases, with 20 bases left between them. The CDR3 loop is CASSPQTSPGGTIYF. The CDR3, as DNA: TGTGCCAGCAGCCCCCAGACTTCCCCGGGTGGCACCATATATTTT.